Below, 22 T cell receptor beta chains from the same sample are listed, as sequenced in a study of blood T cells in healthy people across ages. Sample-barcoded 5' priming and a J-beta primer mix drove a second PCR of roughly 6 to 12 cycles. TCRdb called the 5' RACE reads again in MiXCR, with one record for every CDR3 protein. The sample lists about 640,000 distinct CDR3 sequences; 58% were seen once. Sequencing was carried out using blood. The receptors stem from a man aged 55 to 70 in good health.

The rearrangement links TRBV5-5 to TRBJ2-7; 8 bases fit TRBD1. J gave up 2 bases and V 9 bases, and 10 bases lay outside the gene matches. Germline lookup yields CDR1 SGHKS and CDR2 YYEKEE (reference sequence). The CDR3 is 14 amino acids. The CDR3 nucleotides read TGTGCCATCAGTCCGGACAGGGCTACCTACGAGCAGTACTTC. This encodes CAISPDRATYEQYF.

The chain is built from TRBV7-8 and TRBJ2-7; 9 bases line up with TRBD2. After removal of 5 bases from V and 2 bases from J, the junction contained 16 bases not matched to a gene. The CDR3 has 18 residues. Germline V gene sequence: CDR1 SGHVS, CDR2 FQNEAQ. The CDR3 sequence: CASSPGASSGERPYEQYF. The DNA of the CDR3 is TGTGCCAGCAGCCCCGGGGCGTCTAGCGGGGAAAGGCCCTACGAGCAGTACTTC.

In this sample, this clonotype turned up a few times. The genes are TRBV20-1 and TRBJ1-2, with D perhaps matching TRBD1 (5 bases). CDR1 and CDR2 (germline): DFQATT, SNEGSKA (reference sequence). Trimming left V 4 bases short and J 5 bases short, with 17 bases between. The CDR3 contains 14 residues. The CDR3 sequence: CSAISGGLPYGYTF. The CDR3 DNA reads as TGCAGTGCTATATCGGGGGGATTACCTTATGGCTACACCTTC.

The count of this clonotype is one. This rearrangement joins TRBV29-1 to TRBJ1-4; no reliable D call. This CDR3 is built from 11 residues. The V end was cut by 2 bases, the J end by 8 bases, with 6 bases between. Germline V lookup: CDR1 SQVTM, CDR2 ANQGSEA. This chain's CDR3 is CSVEFAEKLFF. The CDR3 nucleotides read TGCAGCGTTGAATTTGCGGAAAAACTGTTTTTT.

The CDR3 region has the DNA TGTGCCAGCTCGGGCAGGGGCCGGTCCTACGAGCAGTACTTC. It encodes CASSGRGRSYEQYF. V usage is TRBV6-1 and J usage is TRBJ2-7; tentatively, D is TRBD1 (6 bases). The CDR3 contains 14 residues. In germline, CDR1 is MNHNS, CDR2 SASEGT. V lost 8 bases, J lost 1 base, and 15 bases lay in between.

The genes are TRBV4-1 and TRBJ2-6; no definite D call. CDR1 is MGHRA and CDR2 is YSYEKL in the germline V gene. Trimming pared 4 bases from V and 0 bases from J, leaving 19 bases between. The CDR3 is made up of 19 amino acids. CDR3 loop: CASSRSRHRLYSGANVLTF. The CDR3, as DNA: TGCGCCAGCAGCCGATCTAGGCACCGGTTATACTCTGGGGCCAACGTCCTGACTTTC.

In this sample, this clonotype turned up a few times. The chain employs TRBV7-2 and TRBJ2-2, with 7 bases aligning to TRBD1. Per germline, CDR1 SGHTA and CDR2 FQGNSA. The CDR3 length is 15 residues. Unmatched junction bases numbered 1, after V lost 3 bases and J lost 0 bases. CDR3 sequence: CASSFQGANTGELFF. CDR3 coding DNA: TGTGCCAGCAGCTTCCAGGGGGCGAACACCGGGGAGCTGTTTTTT.

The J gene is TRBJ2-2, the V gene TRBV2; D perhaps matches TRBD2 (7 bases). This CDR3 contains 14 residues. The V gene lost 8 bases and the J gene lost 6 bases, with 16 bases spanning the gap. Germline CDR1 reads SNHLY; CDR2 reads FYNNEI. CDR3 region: CASQRGGRAGELFF. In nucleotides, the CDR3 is TGTGCCAGCCAAAGAGGGGGGAGGGCCGGGGAGCTGTTTTTT. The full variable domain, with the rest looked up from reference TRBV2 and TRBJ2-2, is EPEVTQTPSHQVTQMGQEVILRCVPISNHLYFYWYRQILGQKVEFLVSFYNNEISEKSEIFDDQFSVERPDGSNFTLKIRSTKLEDSAMYFCASQRGGRAGELFFGEGSRLTVL.

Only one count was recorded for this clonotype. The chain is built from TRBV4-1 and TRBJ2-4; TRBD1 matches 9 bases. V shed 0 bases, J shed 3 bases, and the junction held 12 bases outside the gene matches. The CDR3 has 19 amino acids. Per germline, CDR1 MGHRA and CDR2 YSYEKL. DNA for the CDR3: TGCGCCAGCAGCCAAGATCTATGGACAGGGGAATACGGCAAAAACATTCAGTACTTC. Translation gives CASSQDLWTGEYGKNIQYF.

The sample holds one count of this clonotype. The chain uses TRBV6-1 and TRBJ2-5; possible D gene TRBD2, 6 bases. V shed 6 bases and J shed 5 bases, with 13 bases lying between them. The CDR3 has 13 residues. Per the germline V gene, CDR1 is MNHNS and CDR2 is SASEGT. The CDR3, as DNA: TGTGCCAGCAGATCCTCGGGGGAGGAGACCCAGTACTTC. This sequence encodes CASRSSGEETQYF.

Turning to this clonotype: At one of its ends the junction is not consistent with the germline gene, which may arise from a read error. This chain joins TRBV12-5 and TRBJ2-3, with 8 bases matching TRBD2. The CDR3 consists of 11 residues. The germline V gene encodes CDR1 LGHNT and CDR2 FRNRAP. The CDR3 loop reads CVSGGLGTQYF. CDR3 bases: TGTGTTAGTGGGGGACTAGGTACGCAGTATTTT.

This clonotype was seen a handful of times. The CDR3 DNA reads as TGTGCCAGCAGTGAATTAGCAGCTAGCACAGATACGCAGTATTTT. Translation: CASSELAASTDTQYF. The V and J genes are TRBV6-4 and TRBJ2-3; D remains unclear. CDR1 and CDR2 from the germline V gene are MRHNA and SNTAGT. Trimming removed 3 bases from V and 0 bases from J, with 10 bases in between. The CDR3 totals 15 residues.

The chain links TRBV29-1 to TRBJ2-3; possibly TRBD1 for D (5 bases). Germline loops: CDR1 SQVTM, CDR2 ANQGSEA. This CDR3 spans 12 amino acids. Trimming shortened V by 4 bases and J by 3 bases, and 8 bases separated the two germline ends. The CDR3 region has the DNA TGCAGCGTTGTCGCAGGGACAGATACGCAGTATTTT. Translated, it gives CSVVAGTDTQYF.

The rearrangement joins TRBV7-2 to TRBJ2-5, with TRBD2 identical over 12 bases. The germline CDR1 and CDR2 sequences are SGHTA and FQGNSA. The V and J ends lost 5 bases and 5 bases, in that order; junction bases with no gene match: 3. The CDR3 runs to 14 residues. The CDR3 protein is CASSHGTSGETQYF. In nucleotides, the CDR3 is TGTGCCAGCAGCCATGGGACTAGCGGGGAGACCCAGTACTTC.

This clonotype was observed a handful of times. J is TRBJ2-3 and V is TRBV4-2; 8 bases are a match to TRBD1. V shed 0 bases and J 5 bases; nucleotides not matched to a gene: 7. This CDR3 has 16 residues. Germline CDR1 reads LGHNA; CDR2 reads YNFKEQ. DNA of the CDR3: TGTGCCAGCAGCCAAGATGTCCGACAGGGGCGAGATACGCAGTATTTT. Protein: CASSQDVRQGRDTQYF.

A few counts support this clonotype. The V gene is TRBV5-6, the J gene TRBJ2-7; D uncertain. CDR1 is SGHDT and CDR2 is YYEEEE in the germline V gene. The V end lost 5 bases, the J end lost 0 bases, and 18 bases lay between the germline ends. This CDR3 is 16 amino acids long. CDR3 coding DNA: TGTGCCAGCAGACGAGACGGGCAGGTGGGCTCCTACGAGCAGTACTTC. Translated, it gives CASRRDGQVGSYEQYF.

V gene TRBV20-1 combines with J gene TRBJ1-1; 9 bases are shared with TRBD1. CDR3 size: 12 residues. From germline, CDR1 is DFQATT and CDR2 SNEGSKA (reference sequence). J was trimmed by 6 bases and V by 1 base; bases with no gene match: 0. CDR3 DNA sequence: TGCAGTGCTAGAGGGACAGGGGCTGAAGCTTTCTTT. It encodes CSARGTGAEAFF.

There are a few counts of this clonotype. CDR3: CASSGRTATDTQYF. As DNA, the CDR3 is TGTGCCAGCAGTGGGAGGACAGCCACAGATACGCAGTATTTT. The J gene is TRBJ2-3, the V gene TRBV12-3 or TRBV12-4; D tentatively reads TRBD1 or TRBD2 (6 bases each). This CDR3 region has 14 residues. V was pared by 5 bases and J by 2 bases, with 11 bases between.

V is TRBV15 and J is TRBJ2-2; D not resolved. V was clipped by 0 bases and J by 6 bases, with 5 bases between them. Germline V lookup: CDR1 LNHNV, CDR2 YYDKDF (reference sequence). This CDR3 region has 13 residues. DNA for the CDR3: TGTGCCACCAGCAGAGATTACGCCGGGGAGCTGTTTTTT. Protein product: CATSRDYAGELFF.

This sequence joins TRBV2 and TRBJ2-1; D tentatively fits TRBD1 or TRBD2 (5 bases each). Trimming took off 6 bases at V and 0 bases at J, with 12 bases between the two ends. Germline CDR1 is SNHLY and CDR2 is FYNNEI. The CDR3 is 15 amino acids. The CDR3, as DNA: TGTGCCAGCAGAACCGGGACGGGCTCCTACAATGAGCAGTTCTTC. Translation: CASRTGTGSYNEQFF.

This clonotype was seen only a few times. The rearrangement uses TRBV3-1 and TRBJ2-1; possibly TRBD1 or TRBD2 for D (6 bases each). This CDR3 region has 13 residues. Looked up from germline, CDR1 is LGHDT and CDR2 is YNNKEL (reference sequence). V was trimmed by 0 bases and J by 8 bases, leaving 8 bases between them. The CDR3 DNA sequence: TGTGCCAGCAGCCAAGAAGGGGGGTATGAGCAGTTCTTC. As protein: CASSQEGGYEQFF.

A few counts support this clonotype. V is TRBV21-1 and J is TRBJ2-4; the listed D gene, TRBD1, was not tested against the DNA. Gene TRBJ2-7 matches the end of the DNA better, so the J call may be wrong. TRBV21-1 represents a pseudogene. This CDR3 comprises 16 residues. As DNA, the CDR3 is TGTGCCAGTAGCGACAATGCCGGACAGGTGACAAACGAGCAGTACTTC. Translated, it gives CASSDNAGQVTNEQYF.